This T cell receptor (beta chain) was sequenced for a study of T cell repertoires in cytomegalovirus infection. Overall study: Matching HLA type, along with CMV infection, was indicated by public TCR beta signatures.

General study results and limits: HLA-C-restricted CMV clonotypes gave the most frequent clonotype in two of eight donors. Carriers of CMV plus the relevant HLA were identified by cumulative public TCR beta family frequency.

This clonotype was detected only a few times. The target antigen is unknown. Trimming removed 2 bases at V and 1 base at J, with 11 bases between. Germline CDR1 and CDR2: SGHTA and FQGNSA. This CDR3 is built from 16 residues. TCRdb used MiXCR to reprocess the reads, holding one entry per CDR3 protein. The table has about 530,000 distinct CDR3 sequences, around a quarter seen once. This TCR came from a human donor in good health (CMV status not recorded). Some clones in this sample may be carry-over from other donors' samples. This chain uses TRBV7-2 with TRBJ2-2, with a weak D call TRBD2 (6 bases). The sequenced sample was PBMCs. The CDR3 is CASSLIPGVNTGELFF. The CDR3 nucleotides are TGTGCCAGCAGCTTAATCCCGGGAGTGAACACCGGGGAGCTGTTTTTT.